This T cell receptor (beta chain) comes out of a study of response to subunit inactivated influenza vaccine. From germline, CDR1 is SQVTM and CDR2 ANQGSEA. The V gene lost 1 base and the J gene lost 10 bases, with 14 bases spanning the gap. CDR3 length: 13 residues. Points on this clonotype: What it binds is not known.

One entry per CDR3 protein results from TCRdb running MiXCR on the RT-PCR reads. The sample lists about 520,000 distinct CDR3 sequences, about a tenth seen once, with roughly 12% in the top ten. General study points: It was the authors' suggestion that each seasonal influenza vaccination recruits few new T cells.

Here the sequenced sample was PBMCs from blood, taken about 40 days after vaccination. The receptor's source is a man aged 45-60 years who received an inactivated influenza vaccine. This chain joins TRBV29-1 and TRBJ2-1; D is uncertain. CDR3 coding DNA: TGCAGCGTTGAAGCCGCCCTGTCAGTAGAGCAGTTCTTC. This translates into CSVEAALSVEQFF.